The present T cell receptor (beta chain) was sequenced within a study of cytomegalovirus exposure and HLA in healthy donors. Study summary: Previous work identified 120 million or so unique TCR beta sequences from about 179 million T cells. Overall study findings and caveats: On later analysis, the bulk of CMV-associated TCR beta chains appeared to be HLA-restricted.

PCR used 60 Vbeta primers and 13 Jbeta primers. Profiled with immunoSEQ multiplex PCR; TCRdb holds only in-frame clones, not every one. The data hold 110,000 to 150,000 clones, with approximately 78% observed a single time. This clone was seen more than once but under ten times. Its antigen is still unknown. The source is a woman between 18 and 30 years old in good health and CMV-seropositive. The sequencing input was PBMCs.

DNA of the CDR3: TGTGCCAGCAGCCGGACAGGGGGAGGTGGGACCCAGTACTTC. This codes for CASSRTGGGGTQYF. The chain uses TRBV6-5 and TRBJ2-5; 10 bases align to TRBD1. The CDR3 has 14 amino acids. The V gene's germline CDR1 is MNHEY and CDR2 SVGAGI. The J segment lost 7 bases and the V segment lost 6 bases, leaving 8 bases of the junction unmatched.